The 29 T cell receptor beta chains below all came from one sample that was sequenced in a study of cytomegalovirus exposure and HLA in healthy donors. Assay used: immunoSEQ multiplex PCR; TCRdb lists only in-frame clones, some missing. Of roughly 140,000 clones listed, 85% to 90% were seen once; the top ten hold 8.7%. The sequenced sample consisted of PBMCs. All receptors come from a man in his late teens or twenties in good health and CMV-seropositive.

The rearrangement uses TRBV5-1 and TRBJ2-3; perhaps TRBD1 as D (5 bases). The CDR3 contains 15 residues. Germline V lookup: CDR1 SGHRS, CDR2 YFSETQ. Trimming removed 4 bases from V and 2 bases from J, with 14 bases in between. Here the CDR3 reads CASSPWGGATDTQYF. The CDR3 DNA is TGCGCCAGCAGCCCGTGGGGCGGCGCCACAGATACGCAGTATTTT.

CDR3 in amino acids: CASPRGTNYGYTF. The CDR3 nucleotides are TGTGCCAGTCCAAGGGGGACTAACTATGGCTACACCTTC. The V gene is TRBV19, the J gene TRBJ1-2; TRBD1 is a possible D gene (6 bases). In germline, CDR1 is LNHDA, CDR2 SQIVND (reference sequence). The CDR3 contains 13 residues. V was cut by 8 bases and J by 0 bases, with 10 bases left in between.

The rearrangement joins TRBV5-1 to TRBJ2-2; TRBD2 might be the D (6 bases). The CDR3 has 13 amino acids. Trimming pared 10 bases from V and 4 bases from J, leaving 14 bases between. Germline V gene sequence: CDR1 SGHRS, CDR2 YFSETQ. CDR3 sequence reads: CASGLGGTGELFF. The CDR3 nucleotides are TGCGCCTCCGGGCTGGGGGGCACCGGGGAGCTGTTTTTT. Variable domain in full (rest from reference TRBV5-1 and TRBJ2-2): KAGVTQTPRYLIKTRGQQVTLSCSPISGHRSVSWYQQTPGQGLQFLFEYFSETQRNKGNFPGRFSGRQFSNSRSEMNVSTLELGDSALYLCASGLGGTGELFFGEGSRLTVL.

CDR3 DNA sequence: TGTGCCAGCAGCCTGGACAGGGCACACACCGGGGAGCTGTTTTTT. As protein: CASSLDRAHTGELFF. This chain uses TRBV7-7 with TRBJ2-2; 8 nucleotides align to TRBD1. The length of the CDR3 is 15 residues. The junction had 5 bases not matched to a gene; V was cut back by 5 bases and J by 3 bases. The germline V gene has CDR1 SSHAT and CDR2 FNYEAQ (reference sequence).

The chain has TRBV13 and TRBJ1-1, with D possibly being TRBD1 (5 bases). In germline, CDR1 is PRHDT, CDR2 FYEKMQ (reference sequence). V lost 3 bases to trimming and J lost 4 bases, with 12 bases between them. This CDR3 region has 14 residues. CDR3 in DNA: TGTGCCAGCAGCTTTTTGGGGCGTGGCACTGAAGCTTTCTTT. Amino acids: CASSFLGRGTEAFF.

The chain uses TRBV30 and TRBJ2-5, with D tentatively TRBD2 (7 bases). Looked up from germline, CDR1 is GTSNPN and CDR2 is SVGIG (reference sequence). Trimming took off 2 bases at V and 3 bases at J, with 10 bases between the two ends. There are 13 residues in the CDR3. CDR3 amino acids: CAWSRGAEETQYF. CDR3 sequence (DNA): TGTGCCTGGAGTCGGGGGGCCGAAGAGACCCAGTACTTC.

The chain joins TRBV14 to TRBJ2-5, with 7 bases lining up with TRBD1. V lost 3 bases, J lost 5 bases, and 12 bases stayed unmatched. The CDR3 extends over 16 amino acids. The germline CDR1 and CDR2 sequences are SGHDN and FVKESK. CDR3 DNA sequence: TGTGCCAGCAGCCAGGACAACAGGGGTCCCTGGGAGACCCAGTACTTC. Protein sequence: CASSQDNRGPWETQYF.

This clone was counted between two and nine times. The chain joins TRBV9 to TRBJ2-3; D is unclear. CDR1 and CDR2 (germline): SGDLS, YYNGEE. This CDR3 region has 12 residues. Trimming stripped 5 bases from V and 1 base from J, with 5 bases between. The CDR3 nucleotides are TGTGCCAGCAGTTTCGGCACAGATACGCAGTATTTT. This sequence encodes CASSFGTDTQYF.

The V gene is TRBV4-1, the J gene TRBJ1-2, with D maybe TRBD1 (5 bases). Trimming took 0 bases from V and 1 from J, leaving 12 bases between them. Germline V CDR1 and CDR2: MGHRA, YSYEKL. The CDR3 spans 16 residues. The CDR3 bases are TGCGCCAGCAGCCAAGAGGAGGGGATAGGTAACTATGGCTACACCTTC. This gives the protein CASSQEEGIGNYGYTF.

V and J are TRBV6-1 and TRBJ2-1, with TRBD2 matching 8 bases. CDR3 length: 16 residues. With 3 bases clipped from V and 2 bases from J, the junction kept 6 bases outside the gene matches. Germline lookup yields CDR1 MNHNS and CDR2 SASEGT. DNA of the CDR3: TGTGCCAGCAGTGACCAATTAGCGGGGCCCTACAATGAGCAGTTCTTC. It codes for CASSDQLAGPYNEQFF.

This sequence joins TRBV6-5 and TRBJ2-1, with 7 positions matching TRBD1. Germline V gene sequence: CDR1 MNHEY, CDR2 SVGAGI. This CDR3 has 14 amino acids. J was trimmed by 7 bases and V by 5 bases; bases with no gene match: 8. CDR3 amino acids: CASSPGGRMNEQFF. The CDR3 nucleotides are TGTGCCAGCAGTCCAGGGGGTCGAATGAATGAGCAGTTCTTC.

The chain employs TRBV19 and TRBJ2-7; D is possibly TRBD1 (5 bases). CDR3 length: 14 amino acids. V was trimmed by 7 bases and J by 1 base, leaving 14 bases between them. The germline gives CDR1 LNHDA, CDR2 SQIVND (reference sequence). The CDR3 DNA reads TGTGCCAGTACCGACAGAGCATTATCCTACGAGCAGTACTTC. It translates to CASTDRALSYEQYF.

The chain joins TRBV10-2 to TRBJ2-7; 8 nucleotides line up with TRBD2. Germline V gene sequence: CDR1 WSHSY, CDR2 SAAADI. The junction had 6 bases not matched to a gene; V was cut back by 6 bases and J by 2 bases. CDR3 length: 14 residues. The CDR3 protein is CASSRTSFPYEQYF. CDR3 nucleotide sequence: TGCGCCAGCAGCCGGACTAGCTTTCCCTACGAGCAGTACTTC.

This clone occurred a few times. This chain joins TRBV5-4 and TRBJ2-7; a possible D gene is TRBD2 (7 bases). Germline CDR1 and CDR2: SGHNT and YYREEE (reference sequence). The CDR3 extends over 15 amino acids. Trimming removed 3 bases from V and 6 bases from J, with 19 bases in between. The CDR3 is CASSSGGGARGEQYF. In DNA form, the CDR3 reads TGTGCCAGCAGCTCCGGAGGGGGGGCGAGGGGCGAGCAGTACTTC.

The CDR3 DNA reads as TGTGCCAGCTCACGACTGATGTCTCAACCTCAGGGTGGCTACACCTTC. Its protein product is CASSRLMSQPQGGYTF. The chain links TRBV18 to TRBJ1-2; the D gene is possibly TRBD1 (5 bases). In germline, CDR1 is KGHSH, CDR2 LQKENI. The V gene lost 4 bases and the J gene lost 7 bases, with 22 bases spanning the gap. The CDR3 runs 16 residues.

The CDR3 here is CASSESSDSTEAFF. CDR3 bases: TGCGCCAGCAGTGAGTCCAGTGACAGCACTGAAGCTTTCTTT. This chain links TRBV10-1 with TRBJ1-1, with D perhaps matching TRBD1 (5 bases). Deletions cut 0 bases from V and 4 bases from J, with 9 bases between. Germline CDR1 reads WNHNN; CDR2 reads SYGVQD (reference sequence). This CDR3 is built from 14 residues.

The chain combines TRBV27 with TRBJ2-7, with 7 bases lining up with TRBD1. The CDR3 has 14 residues. Trimming removed 0 bases from V and 2 bases from J; junction bases left unmatched: 1. Per the germline V gene, CDR1 is MNHEY and CDR2 is SMNVEV (reference sequence). CDR3: CASSLSDRAYEQYF. CDR3 DNA sequence: TGTGCCAGCAGTTTATCTGACAGGGCCTACGAGCAGTACTTC.

This clone came up a few times. V is TRBV30 and J is TRBJ1-4; TRBD1 matches 7 bases. The CDR3 extends over 15 amino acids. V lost 4 bases and J lost 5; bases outside the gene matches: 10. The germline gives CDR1 GTSNPN, CDR2 SVGIG (reference sequence). CDR3 in amino acids: CAWTLKGGLNEKLFF. For the CDR3, the DNA is TGTGCCTGGACCCTTAAAGGGGGCCTGAATGAAAAACTGTTTTTT. The complete variable domain, with remaining parts taken from reference TRBV30 and TRBJ1-4, reads SQTIHQWPATLVQPVGSPLSLECTVEGTSNPNLYWYRQAAGRGLQLLFYSVGIGQISSEVPQNLSASRPQDRQFILSSKKLLLSDSGFYLCAWTLKGGLNEKLFFGSGTQLSVL.

This chain links TRBV2 with TRBJ1-2; tentatively, D is TRBD1 (5 bases). This CDR3 spans 15 amino acids. The V and J ends lost 4 bases and 0 bases respectively, with 12 bases between them. Germline V gives CDR1 SNHLY, CDR2 FYNNEI. The CDR3 coding sequence is TGTGCCAGCAGTGTGTGGCGGGGGACTAACTATGGCTACACCTTC. Translating gives CASSVWRGTNYGYTF.

V usage is TRBV2 and J usage is TRBJ2-5; D uncertain. The CDR3 is made up of 14 amino acids. CDR1 and CDR2 (germline): SNHLY, FYNNEI. V lost 0 bases, J lost 1 base, and 6 bases lay in between. CDR3 sequence: CASSEAAGQETQYF. CDR3 coding DNA: TGTGCCAGCAGTGAAGCTGCCGGCCAAGAGACCCAGTACTTC. The variable domain in full, with the rest retrieved from reference TRBV2 and TRBJ2-5, is EPEVTQTPSHQVTQMGQEVILRCVPISNHLYFYWYRQILGQKVEFLVSFYNNEISEKSEIFDDQFSVERPDGSNFTLKIRSTKLEDSAMYFCASSEAAGQETQYFGPGTRLLVL.

This chain uses TRBV19 with TRBJ1-2; TRBD1 agrees at 7 bases. V lost 3 bases, J lost 2 bases, and 12 bases stayed unmatched. CDR1 is LNHDA and CDR2 is SQIVND in the germline V gene (reference sequence). The CDR3 length is 17 residues. CDR3 nucleotides: TGTGCCAGTAGTATTCGTGGGGACAGCACTGTAAACTATGGCTACACCTTC. Protein sequence: CASSIRGDSTVNYGYTF. The variable domain in full, with the rest retrieved from reference TRBV19 and TRBJ1-2, is DGGITQSPKYLFRKEGQNVTLSCEQNLNHDAMYWYRQDPGQGLRLIYYSQIVNDFQKGDIAEGYSVSREKKESFPLTVTSAQKNPTAFYLCASSIRGDSTVNYGYTFGSGTRLTVV.

The V gene is TRBV9, the J gene TRBJ2-5, with 10 bases matching TRBD2. The CDR3 is 16 residues long. J lost 7 bases, V lost 4 bases, and 13 bases had no gene match. CDR1 is SGDLS and CDR2 is YYNGEE in the germline V gene. The CDR3 loop is CASSLSGRAEIGTQYF. DNA of the CDR3: TGTGCCAGCAGCCTAAGCGGGAGGGCCGAAATCGGGACCCAGTACTTC.

The chain has TRBV20-1 and TRBJ2-2; no reliable D call. Deletions cut 5 bases from V and 6 bases from J, with 7 bases between. CDR1 is DFQATT and CDR2 is SNEGSKA in the germline V gene (reference sequence). The CDR3 loop spans 11 amino acids. This CDR3 reads CSAAGAGELFF. Here the CDR3 DNA reads TGCAGTGCTGCAGGTGCCGGGGAGCTGTTTTTT.

The chain couples TRBV15 to TRBJ2-7; D may be TRBD2 (6 bases). Trimming took 8 bases from V and 3 from J, leaving 14 bases between them. Germline CDR1 is LNHNV and CDR2 is YYDKDF (reference sequence). CDR3 length: 13 residues. The CDR3 DNA is TGTGCCACCGCCGGGAGCACCGACTACGAGCAGTACTTC. It codes for CATAGSTDYEQYF.

This chain uses TRBV4-2 with TRBJ2-2, with D perhaps TRBD2 (5 bases). CDR1 LGHNA and CDR2 YNFKEQ come from the germline V gene. The CDR3 sequence is 17 residues long. The V and J ends lost 2 bases and 15 bases respectively, with 28 bases between them. The CDR3 region is CASSQLGPQPHQAVMFF. Written as DNA, the CDR3 is TGTGCCAGCAGCCAATTAGGACCACAGCCCCACCAAGCGGTTATGTTTTTT.

The V gene is TRBV6-5, the J gene TRBJ1-2, with TRBD1 matching 7 bases. This CDR3 is built from 14 residues. The J segment lost 4 bases and the V segment lost 7 bases, leaving 9 bases of the junction unmatched. CDR1 and CDR2 from the germline V gene are MNHEY and SVGAGI. CDR3 sequence: CASKRDRKIYGYTF. DNA for the CDR3: TGTGCCAGCAAACGGGACAGAAAAATCTATGGCTACACCTTC.

The V call is TRBV5-4, the J call TRBJ1-1; a possible D gene is TRBD1 (5 bases). The germline CDR1 and CDR2 sequences are SGHNT and YYREEE (reference sequence). This CDR3 has 13 amino acids. Trimming took 2 bases from V and 4 from J, leaving 9 bases between them. CDR3 DNA sequence: TGTGCCAGCAGCTTTCTGGGGGGCACTGAAGCTTTCTTT. The encoded protein is CASSFLGGTEAFF.

The chain recombines TRBV7-5 with TRBJ1-3; the table's D call, TRBD1, has no DNA check behind it. TRBV7-5 is deemed a pseudogene. The CDR3 is 16 amino acids. CDR3 region: CARSWAGQGSGNTIYF. The CDR3, as DNA: TGTGCCAGAAGCTGGGCGGGACAGGGCTCTGGAAACACCATATATTTT.

This clone was picked up one time. Written as DNA, the CDR3 is TGTGCCAGTAGCCTTGGACAGGGGAATGGCTACGAGCAGTACTTC. Its protein product is CASSLGQGNGYEQYF. V and J are TRBV19 and TRBJ2-7; 9 positions agree with TRBD1. The junction had 9 bases not matched to a gene; V was cut back by 6 bases and J by 3 bases. CDR1 is LNHDA, CDR2 SQIVND, per germline (reference sequence). This CDR3 region has 15 residues.